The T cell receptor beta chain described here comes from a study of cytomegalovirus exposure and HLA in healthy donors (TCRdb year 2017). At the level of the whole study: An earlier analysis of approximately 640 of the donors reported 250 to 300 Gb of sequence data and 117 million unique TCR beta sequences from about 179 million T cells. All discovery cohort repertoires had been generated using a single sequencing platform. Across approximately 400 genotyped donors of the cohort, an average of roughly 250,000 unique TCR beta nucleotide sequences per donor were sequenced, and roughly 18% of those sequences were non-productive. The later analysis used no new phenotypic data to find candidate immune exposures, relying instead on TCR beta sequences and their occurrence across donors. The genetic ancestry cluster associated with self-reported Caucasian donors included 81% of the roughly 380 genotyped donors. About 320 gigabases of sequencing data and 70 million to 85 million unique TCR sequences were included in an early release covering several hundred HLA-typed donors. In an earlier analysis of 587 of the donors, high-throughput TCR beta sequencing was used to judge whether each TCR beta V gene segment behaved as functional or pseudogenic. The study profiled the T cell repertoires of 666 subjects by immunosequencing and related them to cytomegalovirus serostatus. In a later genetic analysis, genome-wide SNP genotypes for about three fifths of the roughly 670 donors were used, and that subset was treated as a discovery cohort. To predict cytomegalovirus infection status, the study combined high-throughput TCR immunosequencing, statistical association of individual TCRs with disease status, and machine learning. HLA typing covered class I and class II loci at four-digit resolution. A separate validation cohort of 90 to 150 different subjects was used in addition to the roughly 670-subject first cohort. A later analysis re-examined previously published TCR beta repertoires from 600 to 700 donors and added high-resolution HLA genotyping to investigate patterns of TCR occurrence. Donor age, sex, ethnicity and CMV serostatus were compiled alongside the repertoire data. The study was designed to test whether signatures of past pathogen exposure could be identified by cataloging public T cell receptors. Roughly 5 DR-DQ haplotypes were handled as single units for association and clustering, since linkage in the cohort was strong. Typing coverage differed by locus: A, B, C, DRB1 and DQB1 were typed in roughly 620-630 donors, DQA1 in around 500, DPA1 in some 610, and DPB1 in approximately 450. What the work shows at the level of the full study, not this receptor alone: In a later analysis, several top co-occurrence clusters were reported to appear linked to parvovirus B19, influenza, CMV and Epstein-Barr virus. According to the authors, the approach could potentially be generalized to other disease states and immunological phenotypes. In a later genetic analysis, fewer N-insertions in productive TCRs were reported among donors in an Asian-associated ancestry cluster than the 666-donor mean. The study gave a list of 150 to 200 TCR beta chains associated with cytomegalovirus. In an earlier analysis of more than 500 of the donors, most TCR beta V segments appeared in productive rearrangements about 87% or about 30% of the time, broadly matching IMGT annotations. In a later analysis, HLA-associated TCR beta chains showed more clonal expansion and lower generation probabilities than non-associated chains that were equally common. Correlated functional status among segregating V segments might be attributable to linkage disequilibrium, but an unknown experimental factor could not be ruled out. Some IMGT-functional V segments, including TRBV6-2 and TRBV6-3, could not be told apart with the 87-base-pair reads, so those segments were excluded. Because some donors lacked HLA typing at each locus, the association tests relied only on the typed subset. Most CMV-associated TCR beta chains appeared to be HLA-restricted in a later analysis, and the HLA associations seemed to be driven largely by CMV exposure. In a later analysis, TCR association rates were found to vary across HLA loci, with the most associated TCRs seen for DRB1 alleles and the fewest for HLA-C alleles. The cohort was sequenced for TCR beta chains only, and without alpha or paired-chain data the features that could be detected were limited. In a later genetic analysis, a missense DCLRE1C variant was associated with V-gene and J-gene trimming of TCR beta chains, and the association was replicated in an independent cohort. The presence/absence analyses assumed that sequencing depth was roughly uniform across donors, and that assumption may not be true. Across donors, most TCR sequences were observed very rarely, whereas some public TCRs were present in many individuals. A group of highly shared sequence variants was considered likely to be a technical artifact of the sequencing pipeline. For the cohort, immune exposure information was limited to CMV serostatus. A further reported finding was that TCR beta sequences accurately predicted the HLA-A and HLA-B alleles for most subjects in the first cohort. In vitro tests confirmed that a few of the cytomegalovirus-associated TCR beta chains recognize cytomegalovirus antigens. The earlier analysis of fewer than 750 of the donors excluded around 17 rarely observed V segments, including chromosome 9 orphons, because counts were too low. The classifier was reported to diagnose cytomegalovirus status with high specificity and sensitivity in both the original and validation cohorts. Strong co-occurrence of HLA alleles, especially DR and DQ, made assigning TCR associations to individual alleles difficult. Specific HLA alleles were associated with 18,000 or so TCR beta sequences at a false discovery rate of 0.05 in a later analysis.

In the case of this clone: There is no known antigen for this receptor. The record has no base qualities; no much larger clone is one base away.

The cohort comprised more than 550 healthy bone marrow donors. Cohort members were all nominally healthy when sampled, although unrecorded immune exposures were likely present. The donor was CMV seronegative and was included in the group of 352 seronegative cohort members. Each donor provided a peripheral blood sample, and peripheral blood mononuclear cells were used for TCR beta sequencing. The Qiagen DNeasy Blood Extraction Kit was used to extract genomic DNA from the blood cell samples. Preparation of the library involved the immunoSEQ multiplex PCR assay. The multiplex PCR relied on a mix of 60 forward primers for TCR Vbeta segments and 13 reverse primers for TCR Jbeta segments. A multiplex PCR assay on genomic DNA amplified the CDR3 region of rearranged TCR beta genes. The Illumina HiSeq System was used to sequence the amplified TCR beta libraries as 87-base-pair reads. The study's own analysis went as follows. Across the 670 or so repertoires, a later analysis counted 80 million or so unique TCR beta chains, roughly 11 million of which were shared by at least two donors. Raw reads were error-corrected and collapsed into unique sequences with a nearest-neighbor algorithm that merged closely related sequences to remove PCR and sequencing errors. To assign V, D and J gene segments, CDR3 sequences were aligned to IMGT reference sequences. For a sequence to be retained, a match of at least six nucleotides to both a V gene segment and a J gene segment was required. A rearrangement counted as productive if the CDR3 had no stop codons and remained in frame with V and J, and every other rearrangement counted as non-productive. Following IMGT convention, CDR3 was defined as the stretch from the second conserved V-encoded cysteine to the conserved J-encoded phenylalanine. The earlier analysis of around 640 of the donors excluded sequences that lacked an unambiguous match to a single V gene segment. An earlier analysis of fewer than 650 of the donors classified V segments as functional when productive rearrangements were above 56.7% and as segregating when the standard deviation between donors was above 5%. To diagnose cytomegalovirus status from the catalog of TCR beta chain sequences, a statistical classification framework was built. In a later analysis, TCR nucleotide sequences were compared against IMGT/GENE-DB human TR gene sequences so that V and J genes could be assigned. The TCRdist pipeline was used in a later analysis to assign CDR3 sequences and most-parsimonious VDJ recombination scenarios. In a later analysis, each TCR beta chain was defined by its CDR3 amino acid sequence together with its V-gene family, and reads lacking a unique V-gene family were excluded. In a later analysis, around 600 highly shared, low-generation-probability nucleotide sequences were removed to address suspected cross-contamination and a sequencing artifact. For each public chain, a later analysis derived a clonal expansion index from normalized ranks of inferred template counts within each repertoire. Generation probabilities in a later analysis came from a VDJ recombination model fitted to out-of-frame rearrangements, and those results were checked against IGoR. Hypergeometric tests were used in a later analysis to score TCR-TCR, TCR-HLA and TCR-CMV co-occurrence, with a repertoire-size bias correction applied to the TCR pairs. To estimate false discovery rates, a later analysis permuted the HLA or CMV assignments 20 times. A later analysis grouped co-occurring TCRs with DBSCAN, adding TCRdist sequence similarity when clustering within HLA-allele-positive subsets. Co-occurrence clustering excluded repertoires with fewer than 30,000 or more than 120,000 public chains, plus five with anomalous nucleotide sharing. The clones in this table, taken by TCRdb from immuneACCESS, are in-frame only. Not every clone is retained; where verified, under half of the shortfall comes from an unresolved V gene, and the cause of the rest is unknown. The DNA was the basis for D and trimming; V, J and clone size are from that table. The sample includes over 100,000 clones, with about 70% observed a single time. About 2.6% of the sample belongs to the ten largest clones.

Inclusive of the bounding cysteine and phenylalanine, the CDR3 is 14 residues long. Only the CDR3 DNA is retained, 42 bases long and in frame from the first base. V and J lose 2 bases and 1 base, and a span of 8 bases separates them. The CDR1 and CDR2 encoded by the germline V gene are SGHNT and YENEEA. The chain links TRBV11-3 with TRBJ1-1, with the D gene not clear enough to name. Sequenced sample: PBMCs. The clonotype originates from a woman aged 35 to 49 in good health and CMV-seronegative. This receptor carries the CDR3 CASSLYSTNTEAFF. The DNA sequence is TGTGCCAGCAGCTTATACAGCACGAACACTGAAGCTTTCTTT.